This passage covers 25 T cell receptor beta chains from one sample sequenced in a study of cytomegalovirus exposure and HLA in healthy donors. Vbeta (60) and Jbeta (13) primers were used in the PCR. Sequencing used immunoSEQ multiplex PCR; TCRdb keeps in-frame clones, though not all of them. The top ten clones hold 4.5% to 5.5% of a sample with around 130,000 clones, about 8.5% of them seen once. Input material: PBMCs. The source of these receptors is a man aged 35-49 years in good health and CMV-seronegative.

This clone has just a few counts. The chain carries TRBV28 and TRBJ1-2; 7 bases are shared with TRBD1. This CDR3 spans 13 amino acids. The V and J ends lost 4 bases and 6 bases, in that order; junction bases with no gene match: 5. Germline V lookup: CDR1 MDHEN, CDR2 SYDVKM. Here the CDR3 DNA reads TGTGCCAGCAGTTACGGGACAGAAAATGGCTACACCTTC. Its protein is CASSYGTENGYTF.

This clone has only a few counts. The CDR3 here is CATRPQPQHF. CDR3 DNA: TGCGCCACCCGTCCCCAGCCCCAGCATTTT. V usage is TRBV5-1 and J usage is TRBJ1-5; D gene uncertain. CDR3 size: 10 residues. The V and J ends lost 9 bases and 7 bases respectively, with 8 bases between them. Germline V gene sequence: CDR1 SGHRS, CDR2 YFSETQ.

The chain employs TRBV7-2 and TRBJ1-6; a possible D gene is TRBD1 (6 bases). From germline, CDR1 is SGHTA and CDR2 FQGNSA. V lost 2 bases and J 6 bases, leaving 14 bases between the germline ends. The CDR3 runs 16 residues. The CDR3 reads CASSLRGGGSNSPLHF. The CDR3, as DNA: TGTGCCAGCAGCTTAAGGGGAGGGGGGTCTAATTCACCCCTCCACTTT. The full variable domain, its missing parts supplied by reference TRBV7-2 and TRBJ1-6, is GAGVSQSPSNKVTEKGKDVELRCDPISGHTALYWYRQSLGQGLEFLIYFQGNSAPDKSGLPSDRFSAERTGGSVSTLTIQRTQQEDSAVYLCASSLRGGGSNSPLHFGNGTRLTVT.

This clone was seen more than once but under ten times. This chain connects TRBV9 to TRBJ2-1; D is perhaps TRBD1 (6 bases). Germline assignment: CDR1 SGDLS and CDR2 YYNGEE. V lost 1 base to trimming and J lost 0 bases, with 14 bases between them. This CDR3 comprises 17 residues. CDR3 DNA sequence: TGTGCCAGCAGCGTAACAGGGAGAGGAAGCTCCTACAATGAGCAGTTCTTC. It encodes CASSVTGRGSSYNEQFF.

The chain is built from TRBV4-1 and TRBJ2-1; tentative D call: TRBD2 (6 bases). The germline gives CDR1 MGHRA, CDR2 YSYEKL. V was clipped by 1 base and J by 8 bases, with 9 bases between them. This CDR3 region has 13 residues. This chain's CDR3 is CASSQAGVHEQFF. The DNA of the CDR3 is TGCGCCAGCAGCCAAGCGGGGGTCCATGAGCAGTTCTTC.

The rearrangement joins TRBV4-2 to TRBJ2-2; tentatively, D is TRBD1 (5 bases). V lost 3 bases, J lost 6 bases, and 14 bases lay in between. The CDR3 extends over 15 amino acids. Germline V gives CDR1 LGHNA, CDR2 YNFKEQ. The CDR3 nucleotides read TGTGCCAGCAGCCATGCAGGGCTAGTTCCCGGGGAGCTGTTTTTT. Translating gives CASSHAGLVPGELFF.

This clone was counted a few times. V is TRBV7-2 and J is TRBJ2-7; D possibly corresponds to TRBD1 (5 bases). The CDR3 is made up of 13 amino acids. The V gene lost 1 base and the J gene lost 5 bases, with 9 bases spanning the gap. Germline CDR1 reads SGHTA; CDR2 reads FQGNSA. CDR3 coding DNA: TGTGCCAGCAGCTTAGGGGGCAAAGACGAGCAGTACTTC. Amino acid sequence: CASSLGGKDEQYF.

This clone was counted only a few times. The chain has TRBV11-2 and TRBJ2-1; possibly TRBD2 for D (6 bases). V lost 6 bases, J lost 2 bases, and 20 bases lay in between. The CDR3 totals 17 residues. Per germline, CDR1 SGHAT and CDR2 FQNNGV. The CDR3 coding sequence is TGTGCCAGCAGTTTACCCCTCGGGGGACCCACCTACAATGAGCAGTTCTTC. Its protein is CASSLPLGGPTYNEQFF.

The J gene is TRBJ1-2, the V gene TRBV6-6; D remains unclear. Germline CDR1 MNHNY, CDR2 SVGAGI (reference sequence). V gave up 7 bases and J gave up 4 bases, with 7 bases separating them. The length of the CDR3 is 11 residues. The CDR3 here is CASTSGYGYTF. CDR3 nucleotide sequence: TGTGCCAGCACTTCAGGCTATGGCTACACCTTC.

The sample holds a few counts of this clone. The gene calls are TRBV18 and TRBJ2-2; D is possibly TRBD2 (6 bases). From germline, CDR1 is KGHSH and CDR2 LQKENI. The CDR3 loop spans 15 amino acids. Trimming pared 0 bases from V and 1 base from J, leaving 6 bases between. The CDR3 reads CASSPPSGNTGELFF. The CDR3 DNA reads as TGTGCCAGCTCACCACCTAGCGGGAACACCGGGGAGCTGTTTTTT.

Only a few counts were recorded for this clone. The chain's CDR3 is CASTTGFSGNTIYF. The CDR3 DNA reads as TGTGCCAGCACGACGGGGTTCTCTGGAAACACCATATATTTT. The rearrangement joins TRBV9 to TRBJ1-3; no clear D. CDR3 length equals 14 residues. V was cut by 6 bases and J by 0 bases, with 10 bases left in between. Germline CDR1 reads SGDLS; CDR2 reads YYNGEE.

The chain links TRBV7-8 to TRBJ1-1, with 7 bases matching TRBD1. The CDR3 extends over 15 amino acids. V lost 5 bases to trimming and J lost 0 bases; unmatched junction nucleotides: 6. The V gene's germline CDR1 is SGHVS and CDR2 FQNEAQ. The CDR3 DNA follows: TGTGCCAGCAGCCCACCGGGACAGCTGAACACTGAAGCTTTCTTT. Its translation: CASSPPGQLNTEAFF.

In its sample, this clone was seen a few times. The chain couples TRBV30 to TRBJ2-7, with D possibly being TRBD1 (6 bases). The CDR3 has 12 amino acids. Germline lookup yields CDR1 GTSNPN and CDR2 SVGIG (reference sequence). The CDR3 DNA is TGTGCGGCAACAGGGATTTCCTACGAGCAGTACTTC. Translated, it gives CAATGISYEQYF.

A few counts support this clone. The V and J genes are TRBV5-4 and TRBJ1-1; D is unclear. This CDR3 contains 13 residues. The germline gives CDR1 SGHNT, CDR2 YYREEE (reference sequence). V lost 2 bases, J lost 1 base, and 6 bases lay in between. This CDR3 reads CASSLTGNTEAFF. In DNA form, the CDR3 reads TGTGCCAGCAGCTTAACGGGGAACACTGAAGCTTTCTTT.

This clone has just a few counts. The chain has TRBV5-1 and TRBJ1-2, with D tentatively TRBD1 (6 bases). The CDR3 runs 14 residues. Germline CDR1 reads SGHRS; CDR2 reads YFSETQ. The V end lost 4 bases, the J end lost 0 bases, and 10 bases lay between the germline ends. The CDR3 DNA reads TGCGCCAGCAGCCCACAGGGAGCTAACTATGGCTACACCTTC. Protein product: CASSPQGANYGYTF.

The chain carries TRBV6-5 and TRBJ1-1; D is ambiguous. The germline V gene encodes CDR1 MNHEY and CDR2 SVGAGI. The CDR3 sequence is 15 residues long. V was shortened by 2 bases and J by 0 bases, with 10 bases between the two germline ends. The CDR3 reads CASSYGLGVNTEAFF. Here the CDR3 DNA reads TGTGCCAGCAGTTACGGGTTAGGAGTGAACACTGAAGCTTTCTTT.

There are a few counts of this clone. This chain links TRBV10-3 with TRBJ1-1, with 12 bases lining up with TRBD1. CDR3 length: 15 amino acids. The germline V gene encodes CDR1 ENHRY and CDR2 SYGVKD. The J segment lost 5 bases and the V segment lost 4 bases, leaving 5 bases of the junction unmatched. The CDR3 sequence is CAISGGQGAQTEAFF. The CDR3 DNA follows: TGTGCCATCAGTGGGGGACAGGGGGCGCAGACTGAAGCTTTCTTT.

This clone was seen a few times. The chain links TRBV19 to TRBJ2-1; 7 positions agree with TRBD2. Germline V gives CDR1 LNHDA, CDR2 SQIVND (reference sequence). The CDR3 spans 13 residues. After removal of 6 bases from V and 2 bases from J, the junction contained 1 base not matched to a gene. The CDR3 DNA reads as TGTGCCAGTAGCGGGGGGACCTACAATGAGCAGTTCTTC. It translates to CASSGGTYNEQFF.

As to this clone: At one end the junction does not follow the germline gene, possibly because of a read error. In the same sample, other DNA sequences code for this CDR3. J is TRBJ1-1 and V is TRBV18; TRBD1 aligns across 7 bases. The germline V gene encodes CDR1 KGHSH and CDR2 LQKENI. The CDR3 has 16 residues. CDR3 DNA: TGTGCCAGCTCACCACCGCAGAGACAGGGTAACACTGAGGCTTTCTTT. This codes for CASSPPQRQGNTEAFF. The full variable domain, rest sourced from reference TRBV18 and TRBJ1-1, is NAGVMQNPRHLVRRRGQEARLRCSPMKGHSHVYWYRQLPEEGLKFMVYLQKENIIDESGMPKERFSAEFPKEGPSILRIQQVVRGDSAAYFCASSPPQRQGNTEAFFGQGTRLTVV.

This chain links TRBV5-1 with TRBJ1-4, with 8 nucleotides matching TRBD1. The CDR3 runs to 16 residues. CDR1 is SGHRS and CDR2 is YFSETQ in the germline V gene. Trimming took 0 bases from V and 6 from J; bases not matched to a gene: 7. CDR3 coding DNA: TGCGCCAGCAGCTTGGCCAGGCAGGGGGCTGATGAAAAACTGTTTTTT. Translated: CASSLARQGADEKLFF.

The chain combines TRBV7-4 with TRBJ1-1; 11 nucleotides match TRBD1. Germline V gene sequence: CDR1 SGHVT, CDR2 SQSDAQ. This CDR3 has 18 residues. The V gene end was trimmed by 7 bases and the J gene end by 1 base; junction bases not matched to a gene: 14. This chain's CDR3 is CASNHRPGQGGENTEAFF. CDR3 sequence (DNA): TGTGCCAGCAACCACAGACCGGGACAGGGGGGCGAGAACACTGAAGCTTTCTTT.

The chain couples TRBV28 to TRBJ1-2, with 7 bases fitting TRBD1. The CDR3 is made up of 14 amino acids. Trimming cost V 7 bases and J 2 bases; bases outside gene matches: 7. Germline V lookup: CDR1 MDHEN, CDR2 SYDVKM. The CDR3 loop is CASTRQGLNYGYTF. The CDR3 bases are TGTGCCAGCACCCGACAGGGATTAAACTATGGCTACACCTTC.

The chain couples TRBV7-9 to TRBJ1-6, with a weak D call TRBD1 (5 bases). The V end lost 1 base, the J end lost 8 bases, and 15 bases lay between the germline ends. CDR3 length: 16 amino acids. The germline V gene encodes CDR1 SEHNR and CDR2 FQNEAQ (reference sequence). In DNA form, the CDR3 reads TGTGCCAGCAGCTTAGGCGTCAGGGAAAGGGATTCACCCCTCCACTTT. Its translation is CASSLGVRERDSPLHF.

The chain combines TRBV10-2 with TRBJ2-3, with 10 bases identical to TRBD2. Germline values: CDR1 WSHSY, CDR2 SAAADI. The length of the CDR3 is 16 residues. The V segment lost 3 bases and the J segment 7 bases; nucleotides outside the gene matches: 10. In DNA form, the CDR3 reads TGCGCCAGCAGTGACCCCAGCGGGGGGGCCAACTATACGCAGTATTTT. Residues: CASSDPSGGANYTQYF.

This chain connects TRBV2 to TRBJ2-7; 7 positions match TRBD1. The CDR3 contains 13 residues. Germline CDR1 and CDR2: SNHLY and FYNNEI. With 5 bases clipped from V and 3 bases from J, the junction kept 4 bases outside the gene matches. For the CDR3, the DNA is TGTGCCAGCAGTACAACAGGGGACTACGAGCAGTACTTC. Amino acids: CASSTTGDYEQYF.